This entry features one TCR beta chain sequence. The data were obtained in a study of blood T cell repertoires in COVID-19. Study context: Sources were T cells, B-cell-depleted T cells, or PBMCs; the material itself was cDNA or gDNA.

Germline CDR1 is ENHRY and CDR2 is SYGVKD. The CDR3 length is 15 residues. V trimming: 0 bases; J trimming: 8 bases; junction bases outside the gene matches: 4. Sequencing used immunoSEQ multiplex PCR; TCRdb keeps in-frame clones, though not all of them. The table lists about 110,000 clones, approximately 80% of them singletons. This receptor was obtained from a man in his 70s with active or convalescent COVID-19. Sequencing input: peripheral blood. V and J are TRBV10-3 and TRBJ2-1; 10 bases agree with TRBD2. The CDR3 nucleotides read TGTGCCATCAGTGAGTCAAGCGGGGGGGCCGATGAGCAGTTCTTC. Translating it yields CAISESSGGADEQFF.